These 28 T cell receptor beta chains were sequenced from one sample in a study of CD8+ T cells in alopecia areata. The treatment was: oral pan-JAK inhibitor, 5-10 mg twice daily. Extraction and reverse transcription of RNA yielded cDNA as the sequencing template. The data were produced by immunoSEQ multiplex PCR, yet TCRdb's version contains in-frame clones alone and is incomplete. The sample has more than 150,000 clones, roughly three fifths seen once. This specimen was CD4+ T cells sorted from blood, taken at week 4, from a patient treated with tofacitinib. All receptors come from a human donor with alopecia areata.

This clone was detected only a few times. At one of its ends the junction is not consistent with the germline gene, which may arise from a read error. The genes are TRBV28 and TRBJ2-7; the D is unclear. Germline-derived CDR1 and CDR2 are MDHEN and SYDVKM. The CDR3 totals 13 residues. CDR3 residues: CATSRVRSYEQYF. DNA of the CDR3: TGTGCCACCAGTCGAGTGAGGTCCTACGAGCAGTACTTC.

This clone was detected once. The chain couples TRBV18 to TRBJ2-5, with D possibly being TRBD1 or TRBD2 (6 bases each). V gave up 0 bases and J gave up 3 bases, with 14 bases separating them. CDR3 length equals 16 residues. CDR1 and CDR2 from the germline V gene are KGHSH and LQKENI. The CDR3 DNA is TGTGCCAGCTCACCACCGGTGGGGGGCGAAAAAGAGACCCAGTACTTC. Translation gives CASSPPVGGEKETQYF.

The V call is TRBV7-2, the J call TRBJ1-5, with 7 positions matching TRBD1. The ends lost 5 bases at V and 1 base at J; junction bases unmatched: 5. Germline V lookup: CDR1 SGHTA, CDR2 FQGNSA. The CDR3 length is 15 residues. The DNA for the CDR3 is TGTGCCAGCAGCCGGACAGGAGGAAGCAATCAGCCCCAGCATTTT. It encodes CASSRTGGSNQPQHF.

The CDR3 region has the DNA TGTGCCAGCAGTGAGGGACAGGGGGCGGTTTATGGCTACACCTTC. It is translated as CASSEGQGAVYGYTF. The chain combines TRBV2 with TRBJ1-2, with TRBD1 matching over 12 bases. Germline loops: CDR1 SNHLY, CDR2 FYNNEI. The V gene end was trimmed by 3 bases and the J gene end by 5 bases; junction bases not matched to a gene: 4. The CDR3 covers 15 residues.

The chain carries TRBV7-2 and TRBJ1-5; 7 bases agree with TRBD1. Germline CDR1 SGHTA, CDR2 FQGNSA. Trimming took 5 bases from V and 2 from J; bases not matched to a gene: 6. The CDR3 contains 15 residues. The CDR3 loop is CASSPQGQGNQPQHF. For the CDR3, the DNA is TGTGCCAGCAGCCCCCAAGGACAGGGCAATCAGCCCCAGCATTTT.

The chain recombines TRBV29-1 with TRBJ1-5; 9 bases match TRBD1. Trimming at V came to 5 bases and at J to 10 bases, leaving 9 bases not matched to a gene. Germline lookup yields CDR1 SQVTM and CDR2 ANQGSEA. The CDR3 is made up of 13 amino acids. The CDR3 region has the DNA TGCAGCGTTACTCGCGGACAGGGGTACCCCCAGCATTTT. It encodes CSVTRGQGYPQHF.

The V gene is TRBV30, the J gene TRBJ1-1; no definite D call. Trimming removed 5 bases from V and 5 bases from J, with 6 bases in between. This CDR3 is built from 10 residues. CDR1 and CDR2 from the germline V gene are GTSNPN and SVGIG (reference sequence). The CDR3 nucleotides are TGTGCCTGGGGGGAAACTGAAGCTTTCTTT. This gives the protein CAWGETEAFF.

This clone was counted a few times. The rearrangement joins TRBV18 to TRBJ2-1; TRBD1 aligns across 8 bases. There are 13 residues in the CDR3. The germline gives CDR1 KGHSH, CDR2 LQKENI. The V and J ends lost 4 bases and 7 bases, in that order; junction bases with no gene match: 3. The CDR3 loop is CASSRDRGNEQFF. In nucleotides, the CDR3 is TGTGCCAGCTCACGTGACAGGGGAAATGAGCAGTTCTTC.

This clone came up a few times. The junction and the germline gene differ at one end; a read error may be behind it. The chain employs TRBV29-1 and TRBJ2-5; D unclear. Germline V gives CDR1 SQVTM, CDR2 ANQGSEA. The CDR3 length is 12 residues. DNA for the CDR3: TGCAGCGTTGGCTACACTCAAGGGACCCAGTACTTC. Translated, it gives CSVGYTQGTQYF.

The rearrangement joins TRBV2 to TRBJ2-1; 9 bases agree with TRBD1. Germline assignment: CDR1 SNHLY and CDR2 FYNNEI. The CDR3 has 13 amino acids. Trimming removed 7 bases from V and 9 bases from J; junction bases left unmatched: 7. The CDR3 DNA reads as TGTGCCAGCATCCGGGACAGGGACACTGAGCAGTTCTTC. Translating gives CASIRDRDTEQFF.

The genes are TRBV4-3 and TRBJ1-2, with 10 positions matching TRBD1. V lost 1 base and J lost 3; bases outside the gene matches: 8. CDR1 and CDR2 from the germline V gene are LGHNA and YSLEER. This CDR3 comprises 17 residues. In DNA, the CDR3 is TGCGCCAGCAGCCAAGTCGGGACAGGGGCCAACCACTATGGCTACACCTTC. Encoded protein: CASSQVGTGANHYGYTF.

The chain carries TRBV5-1 and TRBJ2-3, with 9 positions matching TRBD1. The CDR3 has 16 amino acids. Trimming at V came to 5 bases and at J to 1 base, leaving 8 bases not matched to a gene. The germline gives CDR1 SGHRS, CDR2 YFSETQ. This CDR3 is CASRNTGQGGTDTQYF. CDR3 nucleotide sequence: TGCGCCAGCAGAAATACGGGACAGGGAGGCACAGATACGCAGTATTTT.

This rearrangement joins TRBV28 to TRBJ2-6; D is uncertain. Deletions cut 5 bases from V and 0 bases from J, with 8 bases between. CDR1 and CDR2 from the germline V gene are MDHEN and SYDVKM. CDR3 size: 15 residues. CDR3 sequence: CASSPHPSGANVLTF. DNA of the CDR3: TGTGCCAGCAGTCCCCATCCCTCTGGGGCCAACGTCCTGACTTTC. Based on the CDR3 plus reference TRBV28 and TRBJ2-6, the full variable domain is DVKVTQSSRYLVKRTGEKVFLECVQDMDHENMFWYRQDPGLGLRLIYFSYDVKMKEKGDIPEGYSVSREKKERFSLILESASTNQTSMYLCASSPHPSGANVLTFGAGSRLTVL.

V usage is TRBV5-4 and J usage is TRBJ1-2, with TRBD1 matching 9 bases. The CDR3 loop spans 16 amino acids. Germline CDR1 is SGHNT and CDR2 is YYREEE (reference sequence). The V segment lost 5 bases and the J segment 6 bases; nucleotides outside the gene matches: 14. DNA for the CDR3: TGTGCCAGCAGTTTTGACAGGGGGGCAGTTTCGAATGGCTACACCTTC. As protein: CASSFDRGAVSNGYTF.

The chain links TRBV7-2 to TRBJ1-3, with 9 positions matching TRBD1. This CDR3 comprises 13 residues. Per germline, CDR1 SGHTA and CDR2 FQGNSA. Losses at the gene ends were 4 bases for V and 8 bases for J; bases not matched to a gene: 3. CDR3 coding DNA: TGTGCCAGCAGCTCCGACAGGGGGGACACCATATATTTT. Protein sequence: CASSSDRGDTIYF.

The chain combines TRBV6-1 with TRBJ2-5, with a possible D match to TRBD1 (5 bases). Trimming pared 7 bases from V and 2 bases from J, leaving 11 bases between. The germline gives CDR1 MNHNS, CDR2 SASEGT. The CDR3 length is 13 residues. The CDR3 nucleotides read TGTGCCAGCACCGCAGGGCGGCAAGAGACCCAGTACTTC. Protein product: CASTAGRQETQYF.

CDR3 sequence: CSAAGNEQFF. CDR3 bases: TGCAGTGCCGCAGGCAATGAGCAGTTCTTC. This sequence joins TRBV20-1 and TRBJ2-1; D is ambiguous. The V end was cut by 6 bases, the J end by 6 bases, with 6 bases between. CDR1 is DFQATT and CDR2 is SNEGSKA in the germline V gene (reference sequence). The CDR3 is 10 amino acids.

This clone was seen only a few times. The chain couples TRBV23-1 to TRBJ1-1; possible D gene TRBD1, 6 bases. TRBV23-1 is identified as an open reading frame with a role that is uncertain. With 2 bases removed from V and 5 bases from J, the gap between germline ends came to 21 bases. The CDR3 is 17 amino acids. The CDR3 region is CASSQDLTPPRGTEAFF. The CDR3 coding sequence is TGCGCCAGCAGTCAAGATCTGACACCGCCGAGGGGGACTGAAGCTTTCTTT.

The CDR3 region has the DNA TGTGCCAGCAGCGTAGCGAGCGGGGGGGCCCGGGAGCTGTTTTTT. Its protein is CASSVASGGARELFF. The rearrangement uses TRBV9 and TRBJ2-2; 10 positions agree with TRBD2. In germline, CDR1 is SGDLS, CDR2 YYNGEE. CDR3 length: 15 amino acids. Trimming removed 0 bases from V and 9 bases from J; junction bases left unmatched: 5.

The J gene is TRBJ2-7, the V gene TRBV7-6, with 10 bases matching TRBD2. Trimming removed 5 bases from V and 2 bases from J; junction bases left unmatched: 3. The CDR3 length is 14 residues. Germline V gives CDR1 SGHVS, CDR2 FNYEAQ. This chain's CDR3 is CASSRLAGAYEQYF. The CDR3, as DNA: TGTGCCAGCAGCAGACTAGCGGGCGCCTACGAGCAGTACTTC.

V gene TRBV7-3 combines with J gene TRBJ2-1; the match to TRBD1 covers 8 bases. The CDR3 covers 16 residues. The ends lost 4 bases at V and 3 bases at J; junction bases unmatched: 8. The germline gives CDR1 SGHTA, CDR2 FQGTGA. This chain's CDR3 is CASSSKTGAYYNEQFF. The CDR3 nucleotides are TGTGCCAGCAGCTCCAAGACAGGGGCCTACTACAATGAGCAGTTCTTC.

In this sample, this clone turned up a few times. The chain uses TRBV6-6 and TRBJ1-1, with TRBD1 as a possible D gene (6 bases). CDR3 length: 14 residues. Germline assignment: CDR1 MNHNY and CDR2 SVGAGI (reference sequence). V lost 0 bases and J lost 7, with 12 bases in between. The CDR3 loop reads CASSYSPDRHEAFF. DNA of the CDR3: TGTGCCAGCAGTTACTCCCCCGACAGGCATGAAGCTTTCTTT.

The J gene is TRBJ2-7, the V gene TRBV4-1; D ambiguous. V lost 6 bases and J lost 1, with 13 bases in between. The germline V gene has CDR1 MGHRA and CDR2 YSYEKL. This CDR3 is built from 14 residues. The CDR3 is CASRPSLRSYEQYF. As DNA, the CDR3 is TGCGCCAGCAGACCCTCTCTACGGTCCTACGAGCAGTACTTC.

V usage is TRBV29-1 and J usage is TRBJ2-6; no firm D call. Germline V gene data show CDR1 as SQVTM and CDR2 as ANQGSEA. The CDR3 is 13 amino acids. Trimming shortened V by 6 bases and J by 1 base, and 7 bases separated the two germline ends. As DNA, the CDR3 is TGCAGCGTGGCACCGTCTGGGGCCAACGTCCTGACTTTC. Amino acid sequence: CSVAPSGANVLTF.

The rearrangement links TRBV5-4 to TRBJ1-6; no reliable D call. V was clipped by 0 bases and J by 5 bases, with 12 bases between them. The CDR3 covers 16 residues. The germline V gene encodes CDR1 SGHNT and CDR2 YYREEE (reference sequence). The CDR3 here is CASSLARGGNNSPLHF. The CDR3 DNA is TGTGCCAGCAGCTTGGCTCGGGGAGGGAATAATTCACCCCTCCACTTT.

The V call is TRBV9, the J call TRBJ1-6; the match to TRBD1 covers 9 bases. This CDR3 is 15 amino acids long. The V gene's germline CDR1 is SGDLS and CDR2 YYNGEE. Unmatched junction bases numbered 6, after V lost 1 base and J lost 10 bases. For the CDR3, the DNA is TGTGCCAGCAGCGTAAACCGGGACAGGGACTCACCCCTCCACTTT. It specifies CASSVNRDRDSPLHF.

The chain has TRBV6-5 and TRBJ2-7, with D uncertain. Trimming took 2 bases from V and 0 from J, leaving 8 bases between them. The CDR3 covers 14 residues. The germline CDR1 and CDR2 sequences are MNHEY and SVGAGI. CDR3 region: CASSYSKTSYEQYF. The CDR3 bases are TGTGCCAGCAGTTACAGCAAGACCTCCTACGAGCAGTACTTC.

This clone was seen a handful of times. The chain joins TRBV7-9 to TRBJ2-1; 8 nucleotides match TRBD2. V shed 1 base and J 7 bases; nucleotides not matched to a gene: 6. CDR1 and CDR2 (germline): SEHNR, FQNEAQ (reference sequence). This CDR3 contains 15 residues. The CDR3 DNA is TGTGCCAGCAGCTTAGGTGGCCTAGCGGGTAATGAGCAGTTCTTC. Translation gives CASSLGGLAGNEQFF.